The 19 T cell receptor beta chains below were found in one sample sequenced in a study of blood T cell repertoires in COVID-19. Clones were read by immunoSEQ multiplex PCR, and TCRdb kept only the in-frame ones, dropping some. The sample gives some 50,000 clones, 75% to 90% of which show up once; roughly three fifths is in the top ten. The source material was peripheral blood. The source of these receptors is a man between 65 and 85 years old with acute or convalescent COVID-19.

The rearrangement uses TRBV7-2 and TRBJ2-3; tentatively, D is TRBD1 (5 bases). This CDR3 is built from 15 residues. Per germline, CDR1 SGHTA and CDR2 FQGNSA. Trimming left V 2 bases short and J 1 base short, with 10 bases between. CDR3 in amino acids: CASSLLGPGTDTQYF. CDR3 sequence (DNA): TGTGCCAGCAGCTTATTGGGGCCTGGCACAGATACGCAGTATTTT.

The chain couples TRBV18 to TRBJ1-1, with 9 bases identical to TRBD1. With 6 bases clipped from V and 3 bases from J, the junction kept 8 bases outside the gene matches. This CDR3 contains 15 residues. The germline V gene has CDR1 KGHSH and CDR2 LQKENI. DNA of the CDR3: TGTGCCAGCTCGTCCTTAAGGACAGGGGACACTGAAGCTTTCTTT. As protein: CASSSLRTGDTEAFF. The full variable domain, its missing parts supplied by reference TRBV18 and TRBJ1-1, is NAGVMQNPRHLVRRRGQEARLRCSPMKGHSHVYWYRQLPEEGLKFMVYLQKENIIDESGMPKERFSAEFPKEGPSILRIQQVVRGDSAAYFCASSSLRTGDTEAFFGQGTRLTVV.

This clone was picked up one time. This chain connects TRBV10-3 to TRBJ2-1; no clear D gene. V dropped 3 bases and J dropped 0 bases, with 12 bases sitting between them. Germline loops: CDR1 ENHRY, CDR2 SYGVKD. This CDR3 has 16 amino acids. CDR3 loop: CAISDPVRSSYNEQFF. Written as DNA, the CDR3 is TGTGCCATCAGTGACCCGGTCCGGAGCTCCTACAATGAGCAGTTCTTC.

This rearrangement joins TRBV6-5 to TRBJ1-2; 7 bases match TRBD1. Trimming at V came to 6 bases and at J to 4 bases, leaving 8 bases not matched to a gene. In germline, CDR1 is MNHEY, CDR2 SVGAGI. The CDR3 loop spans 14 amino acids. The CDR3 sequence is CASRGTASRYGYTF. The CDR3 DNA sequence: TGTGCCAGCAGGGGGACAGCCAGCCGCTATGGCTACACCTTC.

Written as DNA, the CDR3 is TGTGCCAGCAGCCAACAGGGTTACAATGAAAAACTGTTTTTT. Translating it yields CASSQQGYNEKLFF. This chain links TRBV7-9 with TRBJ1-4; D perhaps matches TRBD1 (6 bases). Trimming cost V 5 bases and J 5 bases, with 12 bases left between them. This CDR3 has 14 amino acids. The germline CDR1 and CDR2 sequences are SEHNR and FQNEAQ (reference sequence).

The chain joins TRBV30 to TRBJ2-1; D ambiguous. From germline, CDR1 is GTSNPN and CDR2 SVGIG (reference sequence). Trimming took 1 base from V and 14 from J, leaving 15 bases between them. This CDR3 is 12 amino acids long. CDR3 region: CAWSGSAVLKFF. The CDR3 region has the DNA TGTGCCTGGAGTGGGAGCGCGGTGCTTAAGTTCTTC.

This clone has a single count. This CDR3 is CASSVLPRAGEKLFF. The CDR3 DNA sequence: TGTGCCAGCAGCGTCCTTCCCAGGGCAGGGGAAAAACTGTTTTTT. The chain employs TRBV9 and TRBJ1-4, with D tentatively TRBD1 (5 bases). In germline, CDR1 is SGDLS, CDR2 YYNGEE. V was cut by 2 bases and J by 8 bases, with 16 bases left in between. The CDR3 contains 15 residues.

V and J are TRBV30 and TRBJ1-1; D unclear. The CDR3 has 15 residues. Trimming took off 1 base at V and 0 bases at J, with 12 bases between the two ends. The germline V gene has CDR1 GTSNPN and CDR2 SVGIG (reference sequence). DNA for the CDR3: TGTGCCTGGAGTGATAATGGAGGGTTGAACACTGAAGCTTTCTTT. This sequence encodes CAWSDNGGLNTEAFF.

The gene calls are TRBV25-1 and TRBJ1-6, with a possible D match to TRBD1 (5 bases). V was clipped by 4 bases and J by 12 bases, with 13 bases between them. The CDR3 totals 13 residues. Germline lookup yields CDR1 MGHDK and CDR2 SYGVNS. CDR3 residues: CASSAGGGLPLHF. The DNA of the CDR3 is TGTGCCAGCAGTGCGGGGGGAGGTTTACCCCTCCACTTT.

This chain connects TRBV7-2 to TRBJ2-5; 12 bases are a match to TRBD2. V shed 4 bases and J 4 bases; nucleotides not matched to a gene: 1. Germline V gene sequence: CDR1 SGHTA, CDR2 FQGNSA. This CDR3 is 14 amino acids long. CDR3 in amino acids: CASSSGLAGETQYF. DNA of the CDR3: TGTGCCAGCAGCTCGGGACTAGCGGGAGAGACCCAGTACTTC. Full variable domain (remainder filled in from reference TRBV7-2 and TRBJ2-5): GAGVSQSPSNKVTEKGKDVELRCDPISGHTALYWYRQSLGQGLEFLIYFQGNSAPDKSGLPSDRFSAERTGGSVSTLTIQRTQQEDSAVYLCASSSGLAGETQYFGPGTRLLVL.

This chain connects TRBV27 to TRBJ2-7; 11 bases fit TRBD2. The V gene's germline CDR1 is MNHEY and CDR2 SMNVEV (reference sequence). The CDR3 has 16 amino acids. With 6 bases clipped from V and 6 bases from J, the junction kept 13 bases outside the gene matches. CDR3 amino acids: CASSDVLAGGGSEQYF. For the CDR3, the DNA is TGTGCCAGCAGCGACGTCCTAGCGGGAGGCGGTAGCGAGCAGTACTTC.

The rearrangement joins TRBV19 to TRBJ1-6; maybe TRBD1 (6 bases). Trimming stripped 5 bases from V and 7 bases from J, with 12 bases between. This CDR3 contains 14 residues. The germline V gene has CDR1 LNHDA and CDR2 SQIVND (reference sequence). CDR3 amino acids: CASSAGAQNSPLHF. The CDR3, as DNA: TGTGCCAGTAGTGCGGGGGCTCAGAATTCACCCCTCCACTTT.

The sample holds a few counts of this clone. The DNA is left out, because the CDR3 cannot be placed on it with certainty; the CDR3 is given as TCRdb lists it. The chain couples TRBV29-1 to TRBJ1-2; the table assigns TRBD1, which was not confirmed against the DNA. The CDR3 totals 12 residues, both ends included. The germline V gene has CDR1 SQVTM and CDR2 ANQGSEA. CDR3 residues: CSVDFGQGNRAF.

This sequence joins TRBV5-1 and TRBJ1-1; 8 bases match TRBD1. The V and J ends lost 4 bases and 0 bases, in that order; junction bases with no gene match: 5. CDR3 size: 15 residues. CDR1 and CDR2 from the germline V gene are SGHRS and YFSETQ. DNA for the CDR3: TGCGCCAGCAGCGCGAACAGGGGGGTGAACACTGAAGCTTTCTTT. Its translation is CASSANRGVNTEAFF.

The gene calls are TRBV27 and TRBJ1-2, with D possibly being TRBD1 (5 bases). The length of the CDR3 is 15 residues. Between the trimmed V and J ends, which lost 4 bases and 7 bases, there was a span of 19 bases. Germline CDR1 MNHEY, CDR2 SMNVEV (reference sequence). CDR3 amino acids: CASSSPSRGEVGYTF. The CDR3 nucleotides read TGTGCCAGCAGTTCCCCGAGTAGGGGTGAGGTTGGCTACACCTTC.

In this sample, this clone turned up a few times. The chain has TRBV19 and TRBJ2-5, with 9 positions matching TRBD1. The germline gives CDR1 LNHDA, CDR2 SQIVND (reference sequence). CDR3 length equals 14 residues. Germline trimming cut 4 bases from V and 4 bases from J; bases unmatched to any gene: 4. CDR3 loop: CASSTDRGRETQYF. In DNA form, the CDR3 reads TGTGCCAGTAGTACGGACAGGGGTCGAGAGACCCAGTACTTC.

The V and J genes are TRBV5-4 and TRBJ1-2; 7 nucleotides agree with TRBD1. The CDR3 sequence is 13 residues long. V trimming: 0 bases; J trimming: 5 bases; junction bases outside the gene matches: 1. Germline CDR1 and CDR2: SGHNT and YYREEE (reference sequence). The CDR3 here is CASSLAQGYGYTF. CDR3 DNA sequence: TGTGCCAGCAGCTTGGCACAGGGGTATGGCTACACCTTC.

The chain carries TRBV6-1 and TRBJ1-6; no reliable D call. This CDR3 has 15 amino acids. V was trimmed by 3 bases and J by 6 bases, leaving 12 bases between them. Germline loops: CDR1 MNHNS, CDR2 SASEGT. Here the CDR3 reads CASSDTGRSNSPLHF. The DNA of the CDR3 is TGTGCCAGCAGTGATACCGGGAGATCTAATTCACCCCTCCACTTT.

This chain links TRBV9 with TRBJ2-5, with 10 positions matching TRBD2. Per the germline V gene, CDR1 is SGDLS and CDR2 is YYNGEE. The CDR3 runs to 17 residues. V was pared by 4 bases and J by 5 bases, with 14 bases of the junction left unmatched. CDR3 in DNA: TGTGCCAGCAGCCAGGGACAGCGGGGGGGCCAATGGGAGACCCAGTACTTC. This codes for CASSQGQRGGQWETQYF.